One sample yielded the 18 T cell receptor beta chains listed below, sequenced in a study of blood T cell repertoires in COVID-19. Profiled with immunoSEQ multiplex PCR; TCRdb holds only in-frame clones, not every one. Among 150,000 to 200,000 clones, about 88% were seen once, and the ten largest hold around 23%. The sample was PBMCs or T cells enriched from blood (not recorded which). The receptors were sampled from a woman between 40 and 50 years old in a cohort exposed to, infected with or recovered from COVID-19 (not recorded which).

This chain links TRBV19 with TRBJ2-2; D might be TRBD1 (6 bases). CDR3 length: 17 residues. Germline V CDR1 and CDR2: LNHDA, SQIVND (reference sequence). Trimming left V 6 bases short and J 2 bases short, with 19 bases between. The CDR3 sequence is CASRVGAGVYNTGELFF. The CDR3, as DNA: TGTGCCAGTAGGGTAGGGGCAGGGGTATATAACACCGGGGAGCTGTTTTTT.

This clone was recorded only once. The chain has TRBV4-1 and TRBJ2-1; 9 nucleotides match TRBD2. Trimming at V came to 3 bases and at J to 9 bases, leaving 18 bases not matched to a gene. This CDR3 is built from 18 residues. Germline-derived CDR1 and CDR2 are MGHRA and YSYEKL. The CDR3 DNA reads TGCGCCAGCAGCCACCCGAAAAGCGGGGGGCCTCCTTCGGGTGAGCAGTTCTTC. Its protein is CASSHPKSGGPPSGEQFF.

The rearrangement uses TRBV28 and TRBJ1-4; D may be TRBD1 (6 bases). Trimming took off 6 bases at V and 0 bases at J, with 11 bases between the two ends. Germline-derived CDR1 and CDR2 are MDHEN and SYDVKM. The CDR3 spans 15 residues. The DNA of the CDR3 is TGTGCCAGCAGCGAGGCAGGGGCAACTAATGAAAAACTGTTTTTT. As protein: CASSEAGATNEKLFF.

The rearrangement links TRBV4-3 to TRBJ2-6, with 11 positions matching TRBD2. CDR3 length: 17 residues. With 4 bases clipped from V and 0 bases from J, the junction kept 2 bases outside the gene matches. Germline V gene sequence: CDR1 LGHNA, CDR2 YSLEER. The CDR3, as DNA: TGCGCCAGCAGCCCGGGACTAGCGGCCTCTGGGGCCAACGTCCTGACTTTC. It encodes CASSPGLAASGANVLTF.

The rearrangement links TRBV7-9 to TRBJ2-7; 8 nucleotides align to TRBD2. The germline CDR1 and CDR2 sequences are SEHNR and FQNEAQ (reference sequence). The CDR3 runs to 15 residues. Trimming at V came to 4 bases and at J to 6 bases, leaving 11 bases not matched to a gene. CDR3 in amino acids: CASSSSGSGTREQYF. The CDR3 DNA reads TGTGCCAGCAGCTCCAGCGGGAGTGGCACTCGCGAGCAGTACTTC.

The CDR3 DNA is TGTGCCAGCAGTCTCGGCGGGGGGCCGAATGGGGATACGCAGTATTTT. Protein sequence: CASSLGGGPNGDTQYF. The rearrangement links TRBV5-6 to TRBJ2-3, with 8 bases aligning to TRBD2. J lost 6 bases, V lost 5 bases, and 14 bases had no gene match. The CDR3 has 16 amino acids. Germline V gene lookup returns CDR1 SGHDT and CDR2 YYEEEE. The full variable domain, in which reference TRBV5-6 and TRBJ2-3 provide the parts outside the CDR3, is DAGVTQSPTHLIKTRGQQVTLRCSPKSGHDTVSWYQQALGQGPQFIFQYYEEEERQRGNFPDRFSGHQFPNYSSELNVNALLLGDSALYLCASSLGGGPNGDTQYFGPGTRLTVL.

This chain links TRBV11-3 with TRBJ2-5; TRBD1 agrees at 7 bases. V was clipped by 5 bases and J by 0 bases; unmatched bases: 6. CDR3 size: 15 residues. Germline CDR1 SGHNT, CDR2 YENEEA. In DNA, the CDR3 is TGTGCCAGCAGCCCCACAGGGGTCGACCAAGAGACCCAGTACTTC. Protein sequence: CASSPTGVDQETQYF.

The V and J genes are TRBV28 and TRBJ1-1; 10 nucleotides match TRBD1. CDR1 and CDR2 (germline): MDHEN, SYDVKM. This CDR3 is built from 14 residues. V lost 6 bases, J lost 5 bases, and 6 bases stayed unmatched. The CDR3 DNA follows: TGTGCCAGCAGGAGACAGGGGGCGAGGACTGAAGCTTTCTTT. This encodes CASRRQGARTEAFF. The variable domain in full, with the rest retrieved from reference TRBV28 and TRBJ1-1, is DVKVTQSSRYLVKRTGEKVFLECVQDMDHENMFWYRQDPGLGLRLIYFSYDVKMKEKGDIPEGYSVSREKKERFSLILESASTNQTSMYLCASRRQGARTEAFFGQGTRLTVV.

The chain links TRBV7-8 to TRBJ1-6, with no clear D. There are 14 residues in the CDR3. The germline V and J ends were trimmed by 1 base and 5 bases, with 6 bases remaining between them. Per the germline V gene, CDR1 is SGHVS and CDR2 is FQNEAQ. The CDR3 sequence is CASSLDANNSPLHF. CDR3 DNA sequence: TGTGCCAGCAGCTTAGACGCGAATAATTCACCCCTCCACTTT.

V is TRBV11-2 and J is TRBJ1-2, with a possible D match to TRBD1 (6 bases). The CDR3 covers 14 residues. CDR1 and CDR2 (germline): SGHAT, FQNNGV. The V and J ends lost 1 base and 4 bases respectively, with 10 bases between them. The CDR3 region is CASSLGSGAYGYTF. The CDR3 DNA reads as TGTGCCAGCAGCTTAGGATCAGGGGCCTATGGCTACACCTTC.

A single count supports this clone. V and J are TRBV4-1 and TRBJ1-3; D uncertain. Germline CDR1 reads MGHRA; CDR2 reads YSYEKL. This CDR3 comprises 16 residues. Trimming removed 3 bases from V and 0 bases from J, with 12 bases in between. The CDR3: CASSHINGYSGNTIYF. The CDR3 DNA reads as TGCGCCAGCAGCCATATAAACGGGTACTCTGGAAACACCATATATTTT.

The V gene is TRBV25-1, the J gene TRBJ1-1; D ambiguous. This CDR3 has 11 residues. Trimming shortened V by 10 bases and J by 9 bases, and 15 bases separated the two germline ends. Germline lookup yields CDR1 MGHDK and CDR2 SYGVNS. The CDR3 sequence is CATTRGPKAFF. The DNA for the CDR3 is TGTGCCACCACTAGAGGACCTAAAGCTTTCTTT.

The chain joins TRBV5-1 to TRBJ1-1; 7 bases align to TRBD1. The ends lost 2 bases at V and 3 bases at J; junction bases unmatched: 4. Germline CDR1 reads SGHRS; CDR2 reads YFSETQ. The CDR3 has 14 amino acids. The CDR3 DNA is TGCGCCAGCAGCTTCGCCCAGGGGGACACTGAAGCTTTCTTT. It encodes CASSFAQGDTEAFF. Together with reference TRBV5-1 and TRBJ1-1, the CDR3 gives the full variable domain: KAGVTQTPRYLIKTRGQQVTLSCSPISGHRSVSWYQQTPGQGLQFLFEYFSETQRNKGNFPGRFSGRQFSNSRSEMNVSTLELGDSALYLCASSFAQGDTEAFFGQGTRLTVV.

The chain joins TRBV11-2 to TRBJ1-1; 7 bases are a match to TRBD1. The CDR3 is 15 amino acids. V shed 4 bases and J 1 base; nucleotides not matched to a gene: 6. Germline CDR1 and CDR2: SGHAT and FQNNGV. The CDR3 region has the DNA TGTGCCAGCAGCTCTCGGGACAGATGGAACACTGAAGCTTTCTTT. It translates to CASSSRDRWNTEAFF. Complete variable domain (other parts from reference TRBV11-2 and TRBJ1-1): EAGVAQSPRYKIIEKRQSVAFWCNPISGHATLYWYQQILGQGPKLLIQFQNNGVVDDSQLPKDRFSAERLKGVDSTLKIQPAKLEDSAVYLCASSSRDRWNTEAFFGQGTRLTVV.

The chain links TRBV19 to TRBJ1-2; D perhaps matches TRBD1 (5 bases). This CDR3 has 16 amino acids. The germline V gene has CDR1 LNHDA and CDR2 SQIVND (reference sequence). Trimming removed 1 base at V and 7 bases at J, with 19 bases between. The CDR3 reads CASSIVRVWASAGYTF. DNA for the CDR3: TGTGCCAGTAGTATAGTCAGGGTTTGGGCATCGGCTGGCTACACCTTC.

CDR3 coding DNA: TGTGCCAGTAGTATAGGTTGGGACAACAATCAGCCCCAGCATTTT. Its protein product is CASSIGWDNNQPQHF. The genes are TRBV19 and TRBJ1-5, with TRBD1 as a possible D gene (6 bases). The CDR3 spans 15 residues. V lost 1 base to trimming and J lost 3 bases, with 10 bases between them. Looked up from germline, CDR1 is LNHDA and CDR2 is SQIVND (reference sequence).

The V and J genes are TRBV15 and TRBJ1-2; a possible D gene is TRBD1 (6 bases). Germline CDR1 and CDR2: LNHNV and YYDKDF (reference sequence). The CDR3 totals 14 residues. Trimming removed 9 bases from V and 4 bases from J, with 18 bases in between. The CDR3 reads CATSDRSRGYGYTF. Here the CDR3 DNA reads TGTGCCACTTCCGACAGGTCTAGAGGCTATGGCTACACCTTC.

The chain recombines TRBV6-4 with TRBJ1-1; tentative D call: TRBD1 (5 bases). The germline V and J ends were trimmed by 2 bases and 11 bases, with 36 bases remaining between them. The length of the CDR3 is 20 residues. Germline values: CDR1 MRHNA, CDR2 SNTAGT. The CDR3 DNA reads TGTGCCAGCAGTGACCCGAGAAGGGACGGACGACCTTTCACGGGGGACGCGGCTTTCTTT. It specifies CASSDPRRDGRPFTGDAAFF.